Here is one TCR beta chain with its context. This sample was taken from a study of blood T cell repertoires in COVID-19. On the study more broadly: Sites across the United States, Italy and Spain contributed samples from acute and convalescent COVID-19. PBMCs, B-cell-depleted T cells, or T cells were the source of the cDNA or gDNA that made up the material.

The data were produced by immunoSEQ multiplex PCR, yet TCRdb's version contains in-frame clones alone and is incomplete. Of approximately 340,000 clones listed, approximately 91% were seen once; the top ten hold around 0.94%. The CDR3 totals 13 residues. Germline V gene data show CDR1 as LNHDA and CDR2 as SQIVND (reference sequence). V lost 4 bases to trimming and J lost 5 bases, with 11 bases between them. J is TRBJ1-1 and V is TRBV19; unclear D gene. The TCR comes from a woman in her forties who had been exposed to COVID-19. The sequenced material came from PBMCs or T cells enriched from blood (not recorded which). In DNA form, the CDR3 reads TGTGCCAGTAGTAAAATGGAGGTAACTGAAGCTTTCTTT. Translated, it gives CASSKMEVTEAFF.